One sample yielded the 11 T cell receptor beta chains listed below, sequenced in a study of a mutant IDH1 vaccine in newly diagnosed glioma. The time point here: week 23, last vaccination. The content of each vaccine dose was 300 ug of mutant IDH1 20-mer peptide, and topical imiquimod accompanied it. Repertoires were generated with immunoSEQ multiplex PCR, while TCRdb's copy carries only in-frame clones and drops some. The sample has approximately 41,000 clones, less than 95% seen once; the top ten hold approximately 4.1%. These TCRs' antigens remain unknown. Sequenced material: PBMCs, taken from a glioma patient whose treatment included an IDH1 peptide vaccine. The receptors were sampled from a man between 50 and 59 years old with glioma.

The rearrangement joins TRBV6-5 to TRBJ1-2; 9 nucleotides line up with TRBD1. Germline lookup yields CDR1 MNHEY and CDR2 SVGAGI. V lost 11 bases to trimming and J lost 1 base; unmatched junction nucleotides: 8. There are 14 residues in the CDR3. The CDR3 DNA sequence: TGTGCCGTATCCGACAGGGGGGTTAACTATGGCTACACCTTC. This sequence encodes CAVSDRGVNYGYTF.

The chain joins TRBV6-1 to TRBJ2-7; tentatively, D is TRBD1 (6 bases). CDR1 is MNHNS and CDR2 is SASEGT in the germline V gene. V was trimmed by 2 bases and J by 2 bases, leaving 10 bases between them. The CDR3 runs to 14 residues. The CDR3 spells CASSEYRAPYEQYF. Written as DNA, the CDR3 is TGTGCCAGCAGTGAATACAGGGCGCCCTACGAGCAGTACTTC.

This chain joins TRBV7-3 and TRBJ2-1; 13 bases map to TRBD2. Germline-derived CDR1 and CDR2 are SGHTA and FQGTGA. The length of the CDR3 is 15 residues. The J segment lost 8 bases and the V segment lost 5 bases, leaving 6 bases of the junction unmatched. DNA for the CDR3: TGTGCCAGCAGCCCAGGACTAGCGGGAGCCCATGAGCAGTTCTTC. It codes for CASSPGLAGAHEQFF.

V gene TRBV10-3 combines with J gene TRBJ2-4; no clear D. The V gene lost 4 bases and the J gene lost 6 bases, with 7 bases spanning the gap. Germline V CDR1 and CDR2: ENHRY, SYGVKD. The CDR3 has 12 residues. The CDR3 loop reads CAISGNGNIQYF. In nucleotides, the CDR3 is TGTGCCATCAGTGGGAACGGAAACATTCAGTACTTC.

The chain links TRBV5-5 to TRBJ1-3; the D is unclear. The germline V gene encodes CDR1 SGHKS and CDR2 YYEKEE (reference sequence). The CDR3 is 14 residues long. V lost 0 bases and J lost 3, with 7 bases in between. In DNA, the CDR3 is TGTGCCAGCAGCTTGGACAGCCGTGGAAACACCATATATTTT. It specifies CASSLDSRGNTIYF. Supplemented by reference TRBV5-5 and TRBJ1-3, the full variable domain reads DAGVTQSPTHLIKTRGQQVTLRCSPISGHKSVSWYQQVLGQGPQFIFQYYEKEERGRGNFPDRFSARQFPNYSSELNVNALLLGDSALYLCASSLDSRGNTIYFGEGSWLTVV.

This rearrangement joins TRBV5-5 to TRBJ2-7; perhaps TRBD2 as D (6 bases). V shed 3 bases and J shed 7 bases, with 20 bases lying between them. The CDR3 extends over 15 amino acids. Germline loops: CDR1 SGHKS, CDR2 YYEKEE (reference sequence). CDR3 coding DNA: TGTGCCAGCAGCTCGGGGGACCCACATATGGTTGAGCAGTACTTC. Protein product: CASSSGDPHMVEQYF.

The chain links TRBV11-2 to TRBJ2-5, with 7 bases matching TRBD2. The germline V gene encodes CDR1 SGHAT and CDR2 FQNNGV. The CDR3 spans 17 residues. The junction had 16 bases not matched to a gene; V was cut back by 7 bases and J by 2 bases. CDR3 nucleotide sequence: TGTGCCAGCACCCGACGGGGAGCGGGATTAGGGCAAGAGACCCAGTACTTC. Translation gives CASTRRGAGLGQETQYF. Full variable domain (rest looked up from reference TRBV11-2 and TRBJ2-5): EAGVAQSPRYKIIEKRQSVAFWCNPISGHATLYWYQQILGQGPKLLIQFQNNGVVDDSQLPKDRFSAERLKGVDSTLKIQPAKLEDSAVYLCASTRRGAGLGQETQYFGPGTRLLVL.

This rearrangement joins TRBV7-9 to TRBJ1-6, with D possibly matching TRBD1 (5 bases). V gave up 2 bases and J gave up 9 bases, with 17 bases separating them. This CDR3 spans 16 amino acids. CDR1 is SEHNR and CDR2 is FQNEAQ in the germline V gene (reference sequence). CDR3 sequence reads: CASSLLGNTGSSPLHF. CDR3 sequence (DNA): TGTGCCAGCAGCTTACTCGGGAATACAGGTAGTTCACCCCTCCACTTT.

V usage is TRBV25-1 and J usage is TRBJ1-6; no definite D call. Between the trimmed V and J ends, which lost 6 bases and 5 bases, there was a span of 11 bases. This CDR3 contains 14 residues. Per germline, CDR1 MGHDK and CDR2 SYGVNS. The CDR3 spells CASSRRVNNSPLHF. CDR3 nucleotides: TGTGCCAGCAGCCGACGGGTTAATAATTCACCCCTCCACTTT.

J is TRBJ2-7 and V is TRBV9, with no clear D. This CDR3 has 13 amino acids. The V gene lost 0 bases and the J gene lost 5 bases, with 9 bases spanning the gap. Germline loops: CDR1 SGDLS, CDR2 YYNGEE. The CDR3 here is CASSVDLYHEQYF. CDR3 sequence (DNA): TGTGCCAGCAGCGTAGACCTCTACCACGAGCAGTACTTC.

The rearrangement uses TRBV7-2 and TRBJ1-1, with a weak D call TRBD1 (5 bases). The germline CDR1 and CDR2 sequences are SGHTA and FQGNSA. The length of the CDR3 is 17 residues. V gave up 5 bases and J gave up 0 bases, with 19 bases separating them. CDR3 residues: CASSPSGAGIMNTEAFF. The CDR3 nucleotides read TGTGCCAGCAGCCCATCTGGAGCAGGGATCATGAACACTGAAGCTTTCTTT.